Below are 17 T cell receptor beta chains sequenced from a single sample in a study of blood T cell repertoires in COVID-19. Produced via immunoSEQ multiplex PCR; TCRdb's table is partial and in-frame only. The sample includes about 300,000 clones, 88% of them seen just once. Sequenced material: peripheral blood. These receptors all come from a man aged 18 to 29 with active or convalescent COVID-19.

This clone was observed once. This chain uses TRBV10-3 with TRBJ2-7; 9 bases line up with TRBD1. CDR3 length: 17 amino acids. CDR1 and CDR2 (germline): ENHRY, SYGVKD. J was trimmed by 3 bases and V by 6 bases; bases with no gene match: 15. CDR3 protein: CAISEGDRVRFHYEQYF. As DNA, the CDR3 is TGTGCCATCAGCGAGGGGGACAGGGTTAGATTCCACTACGAGCAGTACTTC.

A few counts support this clone. The chain combines TRBV27 with TRBJ2-1, with a possible D match to TRBD2 (6 bases). The CDR3 totals 16 residues. Trimming took 5 bases from V and 7 from J, leaving 21 bases between them. In germline, CDR1 is MNHEY, CDR2 SMNVEV (reference sequence). The CDR3: CASSPGVSTRLNEQFF. The CDR3 bases are TGTGCCAGCAGTCCGGGGGTATCAACTCGGCTTAATGAGCAGTTCTTC.

The V call is TRBV19, the J call TRBJ1-2; 8 bases align to TRBD1. The CDR3 loop spans 13 amino acids. V dropped 9 bases and J dropped 8; count of bases not matched to a gene: 11. The germline V gene encodes CDR1 LNHDA and CDR2 SQIVND (reference sequence). CDR3 DNA: TGTGCCAGCGTCGGACAGGGAGTAGGAGGCTACACCTTC. Amino acid sequence: CASVGQGVGGYTF.

The V and J genes are TRBV6-5 and TRBJ2-7, with 8 bases identical to TRBD1. The germline CDR1 and CDR2 sequences are MNHEY and SVGAGI. CDR3 length: 13 amino acids. Unmatched junction bases numbered 4, after V lost 8 bases and J lost 1 base. CDR3 in amino acids: CASQDRESYEQYF. CDR3 DNA: TGTGCCAGCCAGGACAGGGAATCCTACGAGCAGTACTTC.

This rearrangement joins TRBV5-1 to TRBJ2-3; 13 bases are a match to TRBD2. CDR3 length: 14 residues. The germline gives CDR1 SGHRS, CDR2 YFSETQ. The V gene end was trimmed by 4 bases and the J gene end by 6 bases; junction bases not matched to a gene: 2. This chain's CDR3 is CASSQTSGGDTQYF. The CDR3, as DNA: TGCGCCAGCAGCCAGACTAGCGGGGGGGATACGCAGTATTTT.

This clone appeared a few times. The chain's CDR3 is CSASEQGSYTF. CDR3 bases: TGCAGTGCTAGTGAACAGGGGAGCTACACCTTC. The genes are TRBV20-1 and TRBJ1-2, with 7 bases that match TRBD1. CDR3 size: 11 residues. The V and J ends lost 3 bases and 9 bases, in that order; junction bases with no gene match: 4. Germline CDR1 is DFQATT and CDR2 is SNEGSKA (reference sequence).

The chain recombines TRBV19 with TRBJ2-1, with D hard to call. This CDR3 comprises 15 residues. Looked up from germline, CDR1 is LNHDA and CDR2 is SQIVND (reference sequence). V lost 5 bases and J lost 6, with 17 bases in between. CDR3 coding DNA: TGTGCCAGTAGTTACGATCTCTCGGGTATCAATGAGCAGTTCTTC. Translation gives CASSYDLSGINEQFF.

This clone has only a few counts. The chain couples TRBV13 to TRBJ1-2; possible D gene TRBD1, 6 bases. CDR1 is PRHDT and CDR2 is FYEKMQ in the germline V gene (reference sequence). The CDR3 is made up of 15 amino acids. V lost 5 bases to trimming and J lost 4 bases, with 17 bases between them. CDR3 nucleotide sequence: TGTGCCAGCAGCGCCAGGAATTCAGGGGTCTATGGCTACACCTTC. This encodes CASSARNSGVYGYTF.

J is TRBJ1-2 and V is TRBV27; a weak D match, TRBD1 (6 bases). The V end lost 5 bases, the J end lost 0 bases, and 10 bases lay between the germline ends. The CDR3 runs 14 residues. Germline CDR1 is MNHEY and CDR2 is SMNVEV (reference sequence). The CDR3 bases are TGTGCCAGCAGTAAGGGGGGGGCTAACTATGGCTACACCTTC. Its protein is CASSKGGANYGYTF.

J is TRBJ2-4 and V is TRBV5-4; 10 bases map to TRBD2. V dropped 4 bases and J dropped 9; count of bases not matched to a gene: 13. This CDR3 has 16 amino acids. CDR1 and CDR2 from the germline V gene are SGHNT and YYREEE (reference sequence). CDR3: CASSGSLSSGGGIQYF. CDR3 coding DNA: TGTGCCAGCAGCGGAAGCCTTTCTAGCGGGGGCGGCATTCAGTACTTC.

This chain connects TRBV9 to TRBJ2-4, with D possibly being TRBD2 (7 bases). The V end was cut by 7 bases, the J end by 9 bases, with 20 bases between. This CDR3 has 14 amino acids. Germline V gene lookup returns CDR1 SGDLS and CDR2 YYNGEE. The CDR3 DNA sequence: TGTGCCAGCTCGGGGGGCGACCCGGGGCGCATTCAGTACTTC. Its translation: CASSGGDPGRIQYF.

The count of this clone is one. The chain employs TRBV19 and TRBJ2-7, with D tentatively TRBD2 (6 bases). Germline loops: CDR1 LNHDA, CDR2 SQIVND (reference sequence). CDR3 length: 12 residues. Trimming shortened V by 8 bases and J by 2 bases, and 10 bases separated the two germline ends. The CDR3 region is CASGGSPYEQYF. In DNA, the CDR3 is TGTGCCAGTGGGGGGTCCCCCTACGAGCAGTACTTC.

V and J are TRBV12-3 or TRBV12-4 and TRBJ2-1; 9 bases agree with TRBD2. Germline trimming cut 7 bases from V and 10 bases from J; bases unmatched to any gene: 2. The CDR3 has 11 amino acids. CDR3 DNA: TGTGCCAGCAAGCTAGCGGGGGAGCAGTTCTTC. This translates into CASKLAGEQFF.

The V and J genes are TRBV15 and TRBJ1-2; 10 bases line up with TRBD1. Germline V gene data show CDR1 as LNHNV and CDR2 as YYDKDF (reference sequence). CDR3 length equals 14 residues. V lost 3 bases, J lost 2 bases, and 0 bases stayed unmatched. The CDR3 bases are TGTGCCACCAGCAGGGACAGGGGGAACTATGGCTACACCTTC. Amino acids: CATSRDRGNYGYTF.

The rearrangement links TRBV19 to TRBJ1-2, with TRBD1 as a possible D gene (6 bases). The length of the CDR3 is 15 residues. Trimming removed 7 bases from V and 3 bases from J, with 18 bases in between. CDR1 is LNHDA and CDR2 is SQIVND in the germline V gene (reference sequence). CDR3 bases: TGTGCCAGTATCCCCTCCGATGGGGGCTACTATGGCTACACCTTC. This gives the protein CASIPSDGGYYGYTF.

The chain uses TRBV7-9 and TRBJ2-7; D perhaps matches TRBD1 (6 bases). Trimming took 5 bases from V and 2 from J, leaving 13 bases between them. Germline lookup yields CDR1 SEHNR and CDR2 FQNEAQ (reference sequence). The length of the CDR3 is 14 residues. CDR3 sequence (DNA): TGTGCCAGCAGCCACCGGGACAACACCTACGAGCAGTACTTC. As protein: CASSHRDNTYEQYF.

CDR3 in DNA: TGTGCCAGTAGCGACGGACAGGGGACTAGGTCCGGGGAGCTGTTTTTT. It specifies CASSDGQGTRSGELFF. This rearrangement joins TRBV19 to TRBJ2-2, with D perhaps TRBD1 (9 bases). Germline CDR1 LNHDA, CDR2 SQIVND (reference sequence). The V and J ends lost 6 bases and 6 bases respectively, with 20 bases between them. The CDR3 spans 16 residues.